This TCR beta chain was sequenced during a study of blood T cell repertoires in COVID-19 (dated by TCRdb to about 2020). About the study as a whole: Collaborator samples came from the United States, Italy and Spain and covered acute and convalescent phases of COVID-19. The prospective study material was composed of cDNA or gDNA derived from T cells, B-cell-depleted T cells, or PBMCs. Deeply sampled blood TCRbeta repertoires from subjects exposed to, actively infected with, or recovered from COVID-19 were included in the dataset. A freely available public database, intended as a resource for researchers studying the immune response to SARS-CoV-2, is where the repertoires were released. Samples came from the ongoing ImmuneRACE study (first 160 participants) plus 1,254 subjects from 6 global collaborators. Nearly every sample came with metadata listing a de-identified subject ID, COVID-19 status, age in years and sex. Where HLA class I and class II types were available, the types were taken from metadata supplied by the sample provider, not from assay-based typing.

Broader findings and caveats from the paper: The amount of clinical and demographic metadata varied by source and participant and was provided uncurated.

TCRbeta CDR3 regions were amplified from genomic DNA by means of the immunoSEQ Assay, a bias-controlled multiplex PCR. In the original analysis: Nucleated cell counts per sample were estimated from amplification of reference gene primers within the assay. To quantify the absolute abundance of each unique TCRbeta CDR3 rearrangement, sequence reads were collapsed and filtered. For each sample, productive Simpson clonality was calculated by taking the square root of Simpson's diversity index across productive rearrangements. TCRdb obtained this table from immuneACCESS and retained in-frame rearrangements with V and J assigned. These tables miss some clones; where compared with another copy, unresolved V genes account for less than half of the shortfall, and the remainder is unexplained. The V and J calls and clone size are taken from that table; D and trimming were inferred from the DNA. The sample table holds 100,000 to 150,000 clones, of which over 70% were seen once. In total, the top ten clones hold 3.8% of the sample.

Each collaborating institution followed its own protocols to collect whole blood in K2EDTA tubes. For TCRbeta analysis, collaborators shipped samples as frozen whole blood, isolated PBMCs, or DNA extracted from either of those sample types. Inclusive of the bounding cysteine and phenylalanine, the CDR3 is 14 residues long. Only CDR3 DNA is held: 42 bases, read in frame from base 1. V loses 5 bases at its end and J loses 6 bases; junction bases beyond the gene matches: 6. The germline V gene encodes CDR1 SGHAT and CDR2 FQNNGV. The sample holds one count of this clone. Its antigen is unknown. Within one base of it there is no much larger clone, and no base qualities were kept.

The V and J segments used are TRBV11-2 and TRBJ1-4, and TRBD1 aligns with 7 junction nucleotides. Input material: peripheral blood. This sequence originates from a woman aged 45-59 years with acute or convalescent COVID-19. The DNA sequence follows: TGTGCCAGCAGCCTTCCGGGACAGCATGAAAAACTGTTTTTT. It translates to CASSLPGQHEKLFF.